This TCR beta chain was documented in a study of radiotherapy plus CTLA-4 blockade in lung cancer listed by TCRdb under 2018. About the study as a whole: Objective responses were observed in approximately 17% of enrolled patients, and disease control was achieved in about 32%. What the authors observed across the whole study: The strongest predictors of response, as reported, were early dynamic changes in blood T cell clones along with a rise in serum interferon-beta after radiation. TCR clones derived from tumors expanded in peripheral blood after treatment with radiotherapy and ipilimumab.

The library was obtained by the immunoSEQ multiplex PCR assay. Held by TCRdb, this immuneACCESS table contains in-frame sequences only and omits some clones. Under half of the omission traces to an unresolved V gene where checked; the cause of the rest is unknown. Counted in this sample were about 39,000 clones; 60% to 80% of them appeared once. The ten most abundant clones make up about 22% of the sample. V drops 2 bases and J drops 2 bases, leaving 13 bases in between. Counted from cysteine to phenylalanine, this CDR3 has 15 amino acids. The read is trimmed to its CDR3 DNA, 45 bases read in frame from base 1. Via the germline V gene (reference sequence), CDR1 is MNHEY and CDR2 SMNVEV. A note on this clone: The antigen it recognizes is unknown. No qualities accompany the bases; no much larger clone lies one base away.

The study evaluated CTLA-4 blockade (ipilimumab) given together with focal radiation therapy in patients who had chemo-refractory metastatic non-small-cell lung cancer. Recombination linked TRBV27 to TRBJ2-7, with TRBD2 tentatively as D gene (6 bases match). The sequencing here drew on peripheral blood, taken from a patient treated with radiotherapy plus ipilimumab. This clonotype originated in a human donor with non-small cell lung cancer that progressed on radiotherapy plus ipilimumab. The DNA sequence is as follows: TGTGCCAGCAGTTTAGGGGGGACCGTCCCCTACGAGCAGTACTTC. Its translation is CASSLGGTVPYEQYF.